The T cell receptor (beta chain) under discussion was sequenced for a study of blood T cell repertoires in COVID-19. Measured with immunoSEQ multiplex PCR; TCRdb has only the in-frame clones, and not every one. Here the sample spans more than 250,000 clones, around 87% being singletons. The CDR3 is 14 amino acids. Trimming took 11 bases from V and 1 from J, leaving 17 bases between them. CDR1 and CDR2 (germline): MDHEN, SYDVKM. Sequencing input: peripheral blood. This receptor was identified in a man aged 50 to 60 with active or convalescent COVID-19. The chain recombines TRBV28 with TRBJ2-5, with D hard to call. This CDR3 is CACHGPMPQETQYF. CDR3 in DNA: TGTGCCTGCCATGGGCCGATGCCCCAAGAGACCCAGTACTTC.